The 12 T cell receptor beta chains in this list originate from one sample, sequenced in a study of technical replicates of blood from several donors. Libraries were prepared by immunoSEQ multiplex PCR; TCRdb keeps only in-frame clonotypes and omits some of them. The sample consists of some 76,000 clones, less than 99% of them appearing once. What was sequenced was T cells isolated from PBMCs. The receptors were gathered from a human donor in good health.

As DNA, the CDR3 is TGTGCCAGCAGCTTAATCCTAGCGGGAAGGTGGAACACCGGGGAGCTGTTTTTT. This encodes CASSLILAGRWNTGELFF. This chain connects TRBV11-2 to TRBJ2-2; 9 nucleotides agree with TRBD2. Germline CDR1 is SGHAT and CDR2 is FQNNGV. J lost 1 base, V lost 2 bases, and 8 bases had no gene match. The CDR3 is 18 amino acids.

This clone is a singleton in its sample. The genes are TRBV7-8 and TRBJ2-2, with D possibly TRBD1 on 6 matching bases. The CDR3 covers 15 residues. From germline, CDR1 is SGHVS and CDR2 FQNEAQ. Trimming took 5 bases from V and 3 from J, leaving 13 bases between them. This chain's CDR3 is CASSSGDIYTGELFF. DNA for the CDR3: TGTGCCAGCAGCAGTGGGGACATTTACACCGGGGAGCTGTTTTTT.

This clone was observed once. The V call is TRBV2, the J call TRBJ1-5; no firm D call. CDR1 SNHLY and CDR2 FYNNEI come from the germline V gene. V lost 6 bases, J lost 0 bases, and 6 bases lay in between. The CDR3 sequence is 13 residues long. The CDR3 spells CASRRYSNQPQHF. The CDR3 nucleotides are TGTGCCAGCAGGCGATATAGCAATCAGCCCCAGCATTTT.

The gene calls are TRBV9 and TRBJ2-7; 8 bases fit TRBD2. The CDR3 has 14 residues. V lost 3 bases, J lost 2 bases, and 4 bases stayed unmatched. Germline values: CDR1 SGDLS, CDR2 YYNGEE. The CDR3 loop is CASSAGGATYEQYF. In nucleotides, the CDR3 is TGTGCCAGCAGCGCCGGGGGGGCAACCTACGAGCAGTACTTC.

The V call is TRBV18, the J call TRBJ2-3; the match to TRBD1 covers 7 bases. Unmatched junction bases numbered 3, after V lost 4 bases and J lost 2 bases. Looked up from germline, CDR1 is KGHSH and CDR2 is LQKENI. CDR3 size: 14 residues. This CDR3 reads CASSLDRATDTQYF. In DNA form, the CDR3 reads TGTGCCAGCTCACTAGACAGGGCCACAGATACGCAGTATTTT.

The chain links TRBV5-4 to TRBJ1-3; no clear D gene. CDR1 and CDR2 (germline): SGHNT, YYREEE (reference sequence). The CDR3 runs 13 residues. V was pared by 5 bases and J by 4 bases, with 10 bases between. The CDR3 protein is CASSHTVGNTIYF. The CDR3 nucleotides read TGTGCCAGCAGTCATACAGTGGGAAACACCATATATTTT.

The chain links TRBV30 to TRBJ1-4; 10 bases are a match to TRBD1. In germline, CDR1 is GTSNPN, CDR2 SVGIG (reference sequence). The CDR3 contains 14 residues. J lost 4 bases, V lost 7 bases, and 6 bases had no gene match. The CDR3 loop is CASPGQGNNEKLFF. The CDR3 coding sequence is TGTGCCTCCCCGGGACAGGGGAATAATGAAAAACTGTTTTTT.

This clone was seen a single time. The chain employs TRBV5-1 and TRBJ2-1; 10 bases agree with TRBD2. Trimming removed 4 bases from V and 6 bases from J; junction bases left unmatched: 4. This CDR3 spans 14 amino acids. CDR1 and CDR2 (germline): SGHRS, YFSETQ. Written as DNA, the CDR3 is TGCGCCAGCAGCCCGGGGACTAGCGCCAATGAGCAGTTCTTC. It encodes CASSPGTSANEQFF.

V usage is TRBV4-1 and J usage is TRBJ1-1, with D perhaps matching TRBD1 (6 bases). Trimming took 6 bases from V and 4 from J, leaving 12 bases between them. The germline V gene encodes CDR1 MGHRA and CDR2 YSYEKL. This CDR3 is built from 13 residues. The DNA for the CDR3 is TGCGCCAGCAGTTTTACAGGGCCCACTGAAGCTTTCTTT. Its protein is CASSFTGPTEAFF.

The chain uses TRBV5-1 and TRBJ2-7, with D uncertain. The V end lost 4 bases, the J end lost 0 bases, and 14 bases lay between the germline ends. CDR1 is SGHRS and CDR2 is YFSETQ in the germline V gene. The CDR3 has 15 amino acids. In nucleotides, the CDR3 is TGCGCCAGCAGCCCCGCCGGGTTTTTCTCCTACGAGCAGTACTTC. Encoded protein: CASSPAGFFSYEQYF.

The chain links TRBV10-3 to TRBJ2-5; D ambiguous. This CDR3 spans 13 amino acids. With 6 bases removed from V and 5 bases from J, the gap between germline ends came to 13 bases. The V gene's germline CDR1 is ENHRY and CDR2 SYGVKD. CDR3 DNA: TGTGCCATCAGGCCCGACATCGCCGAGACCCAGTACTTC. It is translated as CAIRPDIAETQYF.

The chain carries TRBV6-5 and TRBJ1-2; a possible D gene is TRBD1 (6 bases). V dropped 2 bases and J dropped 4 bases, with 17 bases sitting between them. CDR1 and CDR2 from the germline V gene are MNHEY and SVGAGI. This CDR3 has 16 residues. CDR3 sequence (DNA): TGTGCCAGCAGTTACAACGCTGCAGGGGACCTCTATGGCTACACCTTC. This sequence encodes CASSYNAAGDLYGYTF.